The text below deals with one T cell receptor (beta chain). What it recognizes is unknown. Treatment: 10-day PBMC culture with coronavirus spike peptide pools or control peptides (ViraFEST assay). Unexposed donor CD4+ T cells predated the COVID-19 pandemic, collected 2011-2018. Days 3 and 7 saw half the medium swapped for fresh IL-2 medium. An Oncomine TCR Beta short-read assay was used to sequence the DNA from cultured CD4+ T cells. Scientists extracted genomic DNA from CD4+ T cells grown in culture. TCRdb reanalysed the PCR reads using MiXCR and keeps one entry per CDR3 protein. Of some 10,000 distinct CDR3 sequences listed, around 29% were seen once; the top ten hold about an eighth. The source of the sample is a study of vaccination and CD4 T cells after COVID-19. Whole-study results and caveats: Post-vaccination, and not before, a median approximately 89% of reactive clones appeared in convalescent patients.

The sequence was collected from a human donor in good health. Sample: CD4+ T cells from blood, cultured in vitro.

This chain's CDR3 is CATGGGNGETQYF. CDR3 bases: TGTGCCACAGGTGGGGGGAATGGGGAGACCCAGTACTTC. The J gene is TRBJ2-5, the V gene TRBV2; weak D call: TRBD2 (6 bases). The CDR3 runs to 13 residues. Trimming took off 10 bases at V and 5 bases at J, with 17 bases between the two ends. Germline lookup yields CDR1 SNHLY and CDR2 FYNNEI.